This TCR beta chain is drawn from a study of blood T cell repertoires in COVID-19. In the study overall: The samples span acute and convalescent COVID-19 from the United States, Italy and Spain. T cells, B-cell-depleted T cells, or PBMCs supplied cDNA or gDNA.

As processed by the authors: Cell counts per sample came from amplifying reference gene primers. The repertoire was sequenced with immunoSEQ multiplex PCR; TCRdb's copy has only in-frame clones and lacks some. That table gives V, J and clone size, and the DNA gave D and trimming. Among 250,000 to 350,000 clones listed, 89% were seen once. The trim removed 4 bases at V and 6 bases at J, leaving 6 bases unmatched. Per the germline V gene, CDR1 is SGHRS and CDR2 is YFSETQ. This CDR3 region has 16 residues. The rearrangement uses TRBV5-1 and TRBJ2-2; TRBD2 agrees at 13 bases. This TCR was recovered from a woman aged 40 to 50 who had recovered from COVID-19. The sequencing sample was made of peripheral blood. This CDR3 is CASSQGTSGKAGELFF. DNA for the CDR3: TGCGCCAGCAGCCAGGGGACTAGCGGGAAGGCCGGGGAGCTGTTTTTT.